Described below is a single T cell receptor (beta chain) sequence and its context. Its antigen is not known. For TCR, cDNA came from 5'RACE template switching, which added a universal primer site and UMIs. Via MiXCR, TCRdb re-called the 5' RACE reads, giving one row per CDR3 protein. The table lists approximately 510,000 distinct CDR3 sequences, 20% to 25% of them singletons. This sample stems from a study of T cells after yellow fever vaccination. Study outcomes and limitations: It was a weaker secondary response, yet one that peaked faster, at day 5 versus 15. Post-booster repertoires contained most primary-vaccination clones again (96% CD4, 88% CD8).

CDR3 size: 12 residues. V gave up 3 bases and J gave up 5 bases, with 8 bases separating them. Germline-derived CDR1 and CDR2 are SGHKS and YYEKEE (reference sequence). The chain employs TRBV5-5 and TRBJ1-2, with D perhaps TRBD1 (6 bases). The source is a man between 18 and 29 years old who received the YFV17D yellow fever vaccine. The input for sequencing was PBMCs, taken 21 days after the first yellow fever vaccination. Here the CDR3 reads CASSYGQYGYTF. Here the CDR3 DNA reads TGTGCCAGCAGCTATGGACAGTATGGCTACACCTTC.